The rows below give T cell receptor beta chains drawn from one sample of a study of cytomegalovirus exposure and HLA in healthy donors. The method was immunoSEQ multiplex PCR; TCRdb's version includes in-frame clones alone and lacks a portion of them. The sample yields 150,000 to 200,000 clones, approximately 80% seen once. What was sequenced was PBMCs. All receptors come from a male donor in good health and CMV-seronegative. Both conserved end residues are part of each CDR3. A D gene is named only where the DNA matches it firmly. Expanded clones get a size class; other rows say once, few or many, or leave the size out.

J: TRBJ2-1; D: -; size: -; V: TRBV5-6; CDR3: CASSLASRGGLHEQFF; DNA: TGTGCCAGCAGCTTGGCTTCTCGCGGGGGCTTGCATGAGCAGTTCTTC
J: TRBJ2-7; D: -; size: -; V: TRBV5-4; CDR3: CASSLTLARAYEQYF; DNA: TGTGCCAGCAGCTTAACCCTAGCCCGGGCCTACGAGCAGTACTTC
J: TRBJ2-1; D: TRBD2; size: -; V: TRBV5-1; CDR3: CASSLRTSGGPSYNEQFF; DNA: TGCGCCAGCAGCTTGAGGACTAGCGGGGGCCCTAGTTACAATGAGCAGTTCTTC
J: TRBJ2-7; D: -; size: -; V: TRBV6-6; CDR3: CASSSRGGEQYF; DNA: TGTGCCAGCAGTTCCCGAGGGGGCGAGCAGTACTTC
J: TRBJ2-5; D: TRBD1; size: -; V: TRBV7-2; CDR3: CASSKKTGDGETQYF; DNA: TGTGCCAGCAGCAAAAAGACAGGGGATGGGGAGACCCAGTACTTC
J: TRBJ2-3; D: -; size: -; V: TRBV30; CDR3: CAWSVLTGESMQYF; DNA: TGTGCCTGGAGTGTTTTGACAGGAGAAAGTATGCAGTATTTT
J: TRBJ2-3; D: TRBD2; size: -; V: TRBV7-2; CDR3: CASSQGGSGGSSQYF; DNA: TGTGCCAGCAGCCAGGGGGGCAGCGGGGGGAGTTCGCAGTATTTT
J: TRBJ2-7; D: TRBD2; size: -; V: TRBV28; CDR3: CEVTSGRTYEQYF; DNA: TGTGAGGTAACTAGCGGGAGAACCTACGAGCAGTACTTC
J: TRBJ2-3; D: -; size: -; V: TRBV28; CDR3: CASSSQGSTDTQYF; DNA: TGTGCCAGCAGTTCACAGGGAAGCACAGATACGCAGTATTTT
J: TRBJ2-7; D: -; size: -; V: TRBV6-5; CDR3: CASSSFLGYLEQYF; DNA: TGTGCCAGCAGTTCTTTTCTGGGCTATTTGGAGCAGTACTTC
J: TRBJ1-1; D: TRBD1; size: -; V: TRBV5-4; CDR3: CASSGDRGRLTEAFF; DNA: TGTGCCAGCAGTGGCGACAGGGGGCGTCTCACTGAAGCTTTCTTT
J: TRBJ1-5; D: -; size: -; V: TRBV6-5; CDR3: CASSSTGTNQPQHF; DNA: TGTGCCAGCAGTTCCACAGGGACCAATCAGCCCCAGCATTTT
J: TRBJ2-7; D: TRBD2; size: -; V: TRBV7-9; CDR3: CASSRGASGGEQYF; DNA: TGTGCCAGCAGCCGGGGGGCTAGCGGGGGAGAGCAGTACTTC
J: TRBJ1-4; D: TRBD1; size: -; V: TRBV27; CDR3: CASSNRGRSNEKLFF; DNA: TGTGCCAGCAGTAACAGGGGGCGGTCTAATGAAAAACTGTTTTTT
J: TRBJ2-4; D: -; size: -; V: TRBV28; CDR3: CASSVGKNIQYF; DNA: TGTGCCAGCAGTGTCGGGAAAAACATTCAGTACTTC
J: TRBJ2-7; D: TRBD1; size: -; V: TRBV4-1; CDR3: CASSQQRTGGIEQYF; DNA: TGCGCCAGCAGCCAACAACGGACAGGGGGCATCGAGCAGTACTTC
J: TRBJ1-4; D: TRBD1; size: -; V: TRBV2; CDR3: CASRADRAGEKLFF; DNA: TGTGCCAGCAGAGCCGACAGGGCAGGAGAAAAACTGTTTTTT
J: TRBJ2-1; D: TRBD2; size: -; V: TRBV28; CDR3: CASSERGSSYNEQFF; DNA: TGTGCCAGCAGCGAGCGGGGGAGCTCCTACAATGAGCAGTTCTTC
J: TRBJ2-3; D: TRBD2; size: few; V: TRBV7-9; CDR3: CASSLRATSGSDTQYF; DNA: TGTGCCAGCAGCTTAAGAGCAACTAGCGGATCAGATACGCAGTATTTT
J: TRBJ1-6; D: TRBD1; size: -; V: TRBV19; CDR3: CASSILGQVNSPLHF; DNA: TGTGCCAGTAGTATCCTGGGACAGGTGAATTCACCCCTCCACTTT
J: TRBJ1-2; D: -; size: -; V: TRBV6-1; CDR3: CASSERGGYGYTF; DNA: TGTGCCAGCAGTGAAAGGGGGGGCTATGGCTACACCTTC
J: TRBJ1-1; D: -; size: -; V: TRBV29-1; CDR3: CSVEPFTGLNTEAFF; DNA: TGCAGCGTTGAACCCTTTACAGGCTTGAACACTGAAGCTTTCTTT
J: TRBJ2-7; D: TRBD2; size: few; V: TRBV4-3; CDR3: CASSQVAGGNEQYF; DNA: TGCGCCAGCAGCCAGGTAGCGGGAGGAAACGAGCAGTACTTC
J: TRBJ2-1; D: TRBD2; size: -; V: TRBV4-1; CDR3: CASSQIYVREARNEQFF; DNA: TGCGCCAGCAGCCAAATTTACGTCCGGGAGGCAAGGAATGAGCAGTTCTTC
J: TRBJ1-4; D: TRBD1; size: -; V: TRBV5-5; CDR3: CASSPDRAGEKLFF; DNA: TGTGCCAGCAGCCCCGACAGGGCTGGCGAAAAACTGTTTTTT
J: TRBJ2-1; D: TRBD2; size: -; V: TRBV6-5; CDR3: CASSSRTSGTNEQFF; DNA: TGTGCCAGCAGTTCGCGGACTAGCGGGACAAATGAGCAGTTCTTC
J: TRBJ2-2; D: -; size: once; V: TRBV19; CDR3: CASSNRARGTGELFF; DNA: TGTGCCAGTAGTAACCGAGCGCGAGGAACCGGGGAGCTGTTTTTT
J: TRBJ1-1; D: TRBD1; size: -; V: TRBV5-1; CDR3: CASSLRTGINFEAFF; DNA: TGCGCCAGCAGCCTTCGGACAGGGATTAATTTTGAAGCTTTCTTT
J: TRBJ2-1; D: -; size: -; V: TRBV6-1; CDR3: CASSDGGTAYNEQFF; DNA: TGTGCCAGCAGTGACGGCGGGACGGCTTACAATGAGCAGTTCTTC
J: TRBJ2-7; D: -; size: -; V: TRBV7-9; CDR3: CASSAGSYEQYF; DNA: TGTGCCAGCAGCGCTGGCAGCTACGAGCAGTACTTC
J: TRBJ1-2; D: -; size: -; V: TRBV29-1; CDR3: CSVEDQEEQGDYGYPF; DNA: TGCAGCGTTGAAGATCAGGAGGAACAGGGTGACTATGGCTACCCCTTC
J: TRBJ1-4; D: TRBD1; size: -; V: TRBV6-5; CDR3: CASSPTGASEKLFF; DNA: TGTGCCAGCAGCCCGACAGGGGCTTCTGAAAAACTGTTTTTT
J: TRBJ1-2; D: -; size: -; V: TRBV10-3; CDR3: CAISLATNYGYTF; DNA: TGTGCCATCAGTCTAGCCACTAACTATGGCTACACCTTC
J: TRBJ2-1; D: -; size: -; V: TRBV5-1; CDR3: CASSVDFNEQFF; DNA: TGCGCCAGCAGCGTGGACTTCAATGAGCAGTTCTTC
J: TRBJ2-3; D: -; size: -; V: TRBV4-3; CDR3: CASSQDRTGITDTQYF; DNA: TGCGCCAGCAGCCAAGATAGAACAGGGATTACAGATACGCAGTATTTT
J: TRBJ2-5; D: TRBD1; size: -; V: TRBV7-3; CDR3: CASSSPGQGGPYQETQYF; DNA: TGTGCCAGCAGCTCCCCGGGACAGGGGGGCCCGTACCAAGAGACCCAGTACTTC
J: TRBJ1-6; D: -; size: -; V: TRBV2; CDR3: CASSEPGGSYNSPLHF; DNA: TGTGCCAGCAGTGAACCCGGGGGCTCCTATAATTCACCCCTCCACTTT
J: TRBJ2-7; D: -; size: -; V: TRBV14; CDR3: CASSQELRESSYEQYF; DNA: TGTGCCAGCAGCCAAGAACTACGGGAGAGCTCCTACGAGCAGTACTTC
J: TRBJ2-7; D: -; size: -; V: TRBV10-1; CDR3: CASSARGQGDCYEQYF; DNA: TGCGCCAGCAGTGCCCGGGGGCAGGGGGATTGTTACGAGCAGTACTTC
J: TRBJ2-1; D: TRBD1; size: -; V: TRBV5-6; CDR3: CASSSWTGGYHEQFF; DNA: TGTGCCAGCAGCTCGTGGACAGGGGGGTACCATGAGCAGTTCTTC
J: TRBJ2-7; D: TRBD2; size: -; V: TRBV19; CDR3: CASSTPGLAYEQYF; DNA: TGTGCCAGTAGTACTCCGGGACTAGCCTACGAGCAGTACTTC
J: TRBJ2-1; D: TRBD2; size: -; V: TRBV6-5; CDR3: CASSLLAGAYNEQFF; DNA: TGTGCCAGCAGTTTGCTAGCGGGAGCGTACAATGAGCAGTTCTTC
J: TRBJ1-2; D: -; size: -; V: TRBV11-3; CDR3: CASSSSGEGGYTF; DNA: TGTGCCAGCAGCTCTTCAGGGGAAGGTGGCTACACCTTC
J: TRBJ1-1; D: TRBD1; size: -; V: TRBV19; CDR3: CASSIDPGGRTEAFF; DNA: TGTGCCAGTAGTATAGATCCAGGGGGCCGGACTGAAGCTTTCTTT